The sample holds a few counts of the clone carrying this T cell receptor beta chain. The data derive from a study of T-cell memory formation after mild COVID-19. TCRdb redid the calling of the 5' RACE reads with MiXCR, one entry per CDR3 protein. In the table there are some 69,000 distinct CDR3 sequences, 16% of which are singletons. With 0 bases removed from V and 8 bases from J, the gap between germline ends came to 11 bases. The germline CDR1 and CDR2 sequences are SGHRS and YFSETQ. This CDR3 comprises 13 residues. V usage is TRBV5-1 and J usage is TRBJ1-1; unclear D gene. Sequencing was done on a sample of PBMCs or a T cell subset sorted from them (not recorded which). The clonotype comes from an adult woman who had mild COVID-19 (a few samples of this study predate the infection). Cell type and time point are not known. The CDR3 region is CASSLVSSEEAFF. The CDR3 nucleotides read TGCGCCAGCAGCTTGGTTTCCAGCGAGGAAGCTTTCTTT.